These 21 T cell receptor beta chains were sequenced from one sample in a study of T cell responses to AZD1222 COVID-19 vaccine. Clones were read by immunoSEQ multiplex PCR, and TCRdb kept only the in-frame ones, dropping some. The data show some 100,000 clones, roughly 89% seen once. The sample was peripheral blood, taken on day 0 of AZD1222 vaccination. These receptors originate from an adult in good health.

The chain has TRBV6-5 and TRBJ1-1, with D uncertain. This CDR3 has 15 residues. The germline V and J ends were trimmed by 2 bases and 0 bases, with 10 bases remaining between them. CDR1 and CDR2 (germline): MNHEY, SVGAGI. CDR3 in DNA: TGTGCCAGCAGTTACAGGGAGGGCATGAACACTGAAGCTTTCTTT. Translating it yields CASSYREGMNTEAFF.

The rearrangement joins TRBV6-5 to TRBJ1-5, with D uncertain. V was trimmed by 4 bases and J by 0 bases, leaving 4 bases between them. Germline CDR1 reads MNHEY; CDR2 reads SVGAGI. The CDR3 runs 13 residues. The DNA for the CDR3 is TGTGCCAGCAGTTCTAATAGCAATCAGCCCCAGCATTTT. The encoded protein is CASSSNSNQPQHF.

The chain joins TRBV4-1 to TRBJ2-7; TRBD2 matches at 7 bases. The CDR3 is made up of 16 amino acids. Unmatched junction bases numbered 7, after V lost 0 bases and J lost 2 bases. Germline CDR1 reads MGHRA; CDR2 reads YSYEKL. The CDR3 spells CASSQDGEGLPYEQYF. CDR3 bases: TGCGCCAGCAGCCAAGATGGGGAGGGTTTACCCTACGAGCAGTACTTC.

This chain joins TRBV7-9 and TRBJ2-2; possibly TRBD1 for D (5 bases). Germline loops: CDR1 SEHNR, CDR2 FQNEAQ (reference sequence). This CDR3 comprises 17 residues. V lost 5 bases to trimming and J lost 7 bases, with 23 bases between them. Here the CDR3 DNA reads TGTGCCAGCAGCCCTAAAGCCCCCCGGATAGGGGTCGGGGAGCTGTTTTTT. Its translation is CASSPKAPRIGVGELFF.

The rearrangement joins TRBV29-1 to TRBJ1-4, with unresolved D. There are 13 residues in the CDR3. V gave up 3 bases and J gave up 10 bases, with 15 bases separating them. CDR1 SQVTM and CDR2 ANQGSEA come from the germline V gene. As DNA, the CDR3 is TGCAGCGTTGAGGCCAGCGGTCTGGGAAAACTGTTTTTT. Translation gives CSVEASGLGKLFF.

Details on this clone: Given a much more abundant clone one base away, this may be a read error. J is TRBJ1-3 and V is TRBV6-1; the D is unclear. Per germline, CDR1 MNHNS and CDR2 SASEGT. The V gene lost 2 bases and the J gene lost 0 bases, with 11 bases spanning the gap. This CDR3 comprises 16 residues. The CDR3 DNA is TGTGCCAGCAGTGAATCCTTGACAAGCTCTGGAAACACCATATATTTT. This gives the protein CASSESLTSSGNTIYF.

The gene calls are TRBV29-1 and TRBJ2-1; 8 nucleotides match TRBD2. CDR1 and CDR2 from the germline V gene are SQVTM and ANQGSEA. Losses at the gene ends were 3 bases for V and 9 bases for J; bases not matched to a gene: 7. The CDR3 sequence is 13 residues long. CDR3 loop: CSVEPGLEGEQFF. The CDR3 nucleotides are TGCAGCGTTGAGCCGGGACTAGAAGGTGAGCAGTTCTTC.

This clone was recorded only once. The V and J genes are TRBV5-1 and TRBJ2-5; tentative D call: TRBD2 (6 bases). Trimming pared 0 bases from V and 4 bases from J, leaving 10 bases between. The CDR3 has 14 residues. Germline CDR1 SGHRS, CDR2 YFSETQ. The CDR3 DNA follows: TGCGCCAGCAGCTTGGATATCGGGGGAGAGACCCAGTACTTC. Encoded protein: CASSLDIGGETQYF.

This clone came up once. The CDR3 nucleotides are TGTGCCAGCAGTTTCCGGACAGGGACTGGCTACACCTTC. Residues: CASSFRTGTGYTF. The chain links TRBV28 to TRBJ1-2; 8 bases align to TRBD1. The CDR3 loop spans 13 amino acids. Trimming removed 3 bases from V and 7 bases from J; junction bases left unmatched: 4. Germline CDR1 reads MDHEN; CDR2 reads SYDVKM.

The V call is TRBV5-1, the J call TRBJ2-7; TRBD1 is a possible D gene (5 bases). Deletions cut 0 bases from V and 3 bases from J, with 13 bases between. The length of the CDR3 is 15 residues. The germline V gene encodes CDR1 SGHRS and CDR2 YFSETQ. CDR3 in DNA: TGCGCCAGCAGCTTGGATCCAGGGCCCAACTACGAGCAGTACTTC. It is translated as CASSLDPGPNYEQYF. Full variable domain (outside the CDR3, taken from reference TRBV5-1 and TRBJ2-7): KAGVTQTPRYLIKTRGQQVTLSCSPISGHRSVSWYQQTPGQGLQFLFEYFSETQRNKGNFPGRFSGRQFSNSRSEMNVSTLELGDSALYLCASSLDPGPNYEQYFGPGTRLTVT.

This chain uses TRBV25-1 with TRBJ2-2, with 7 bases identical to TRBD1. Germline V CDR1 and CDR2: MGHDK, SYGVNS. This CDR3 has 14 residues. The junction had 0 bases not matched to a gene; V was cut back by 2 bases and J by 3 bases. CDR3 bases: TGTGCCAGCAGTGAAGGACAGGACACCGGGGAGCTGTTTTTT. It codes for CASSEGQDTGELFF.

The chain carries TRBV13 and TRBJ1-5; 9 positions agree with TRBD1. The CDR3 extends over 17 amino acids. Unmatched junction bases numbered 3, after V lost 0 bases and J lost 0 bases. The germline V gene has CDR1 PRHDT and CDR2 FYEKMQ (reference sequence). CDR3 sequence reads: CASSLGQGANSNQPQHF. The DNA of the CDR3 is TGTGCCAGCAGCTTAGGACAGGGGGCTAATAGCAATCAGCCCCAGCATTTT.

Here the CDR3 reads CASSYSGRGTYEQYF. The CDR3 DNA reads as TGTGCCAGCAGTTACTCGGGCAGGGGAACCTACGAGCAGTACTTC. This chain joins TRBV6-5 and TRBJ2-7; possibly TRBD1 for D (6 bases). V was pared by 0 bases and J by 2 bases, with 11 bases between. The CDR3 sequence is 15 residues long. In germline, CDR1 is MNHEY, CDR2 SVGAGI.

The chain has TRBV19 and TRBJ2-1; 14 nucleotides agree with TRBD2. Looked up from germline, CDR1 is LNHDA and CDR2 is SQIVND (reference sequence). The CDR3 is 16 residues long. J gave up 8 bases and V 6 bases, and 9 bases lay outside the gene matches. CDR3 DNA: TGTGCCAGTAGCCCGACTAGCGGGAGGGCCGGGGATGAGCAGTTCTTC. Translation gives CASSPTSGRAGDEQFF. The full variable domain, completed using reference TRBV19 and TRBJ2-1, is DGGITQSPKYLFRKEGQNVTLSCEQNLNHDAMYWYRQDPGQGLRLIYYSQIVNDFQKGDIAEGYSVSREKKESFPLTVTSAQKNPTAFYLCASSPTSGRAGDEQFFGPGTRLTVL.

The chain uses TRBV5-1 and TRBJ2-7; 11 positions agree with TRBD2. V gave up 4 bases and J gave up 2 bases; unmatched junction bases: 5. Germline loops: CDR1 SGHRS, CDR2 YFSETQ. This CDR3 is 15 amino acids long. The CDR3 DNA reads as TGCGCCAGCAGCCCACTAGCGGGAGAACCCTACGAGCAGTACTTC. This encodes CASSPLAGEPYEQYF.

This rearrangement joins TRBV3-1 (or the pseudogene TRBV3-2) to TRBJ2-1; 12 nucleotides align to TRBD2. Unmatched junction bases numbered 2, after V lost 1 base and J lost 4 bases. Looked up from germline, CDR1 is LGHDT and CDR2 is YNNKEL (reference sequence). CDR3 size: 16 residues. The CDR3 is CASSQATSGRYNEQFF. CDR3 nucleotides: TGTGCCAGCAGCCAAGCAACTAGCGGGAGGTACAATGAGCAGTTCTTC.

The chain is built from TRBV5-1 and TRBJ1-5, with D perhaps matching TRBD1 (6 bases). Germline lookup yields CDR1 SGHRS and CDR2 YFSETQ. Trimming stripped 4 bases from V and 4 bases from J, with 9 bases between. The CDR3 is 13 residues long. The CDR3 loop is CASSRGQNQPQHF. The CDR3 DNA is TGCGCCAGCAGCCGCGGACAGAATCAGCCCCAGCATTTT.

The chain has TRBV6-5 and TRBJ1-4; TRBD1 matches 7 bases. This CDR3 contains 14 residues. Unmatched junction bases numbered 5, after V lost 2 bases and J lost 8 bases. Germline-derived CDR1 and CDR2 are MNHEY and SVGAGI. In nucleotides, the CDR3 is TGTGCCAGCAGTTACGGGCAGGGGGACGAAAAACTGTTTTTT. It yields the protein CASSYGQGDEKLFF.

V is TRBV18 and J is TRBJ2-7; 8 bases line up with TRBD1. V lost 2 bases to trimming and J lost 5 bases; unmatched junction nucleotides: 5. Germline V lookup: CDR1 KGHSH, CDR2 LQKENI. The length of the CDR3 is 14 residues. The CDR3 DNA is TGTGCCAGCTCACCAACTGGGACAGGTAACGAGCAGTACTTC. Protein sequence: CASSPTGTGNEQYF.

The V call is TRBV2, the J call TRBJ1-2, with 7 bases fitting TRBD1. The V gene end was trimmed by 5 bases and the J gene end by 7 bases; junction bases not matched to a gene: 10. The CDR3 spans 14 residues. Looked up from germline, CDR1 is SNHLY and CDR2 is FYNNEI. CDR3 nucleotide sequence: TGTGCCAGCAGTTTTTCACAGGGGTTTTTTGGCTACACCTTC. This codes for CASSFSQGFFGYTF. The full variable domain, completed using reference TRBV2 and TRBJ1-2, is EPEVTQTPSHQVTQMGQEVILRCVPISNHLYFYWYRQILGQKVEFLVSFYNNEISEKSEIFDDQFSVERPDGSNFTLKIRSTKLEDSAMYFCASSFSQGFFGYTFGSGTRLTVV.

The rearrangement links TRBV4-2 to TRBJ1-6; D is uncertain. Germline V CDR1 and CDR2: LGHNA, YNFKEQ. The CDR3 runs 13 residues. Trimming left V 0 bases short and J 9 bases short, with 6 bases between. Here the CDR3 reads CASSQDGVSPLHF. The CDR3 DNA follows: TGTGCCAGCAGCCAAGATGGGGTTTCACCCCTCCACTTT.